The 9 T cell receptor beta chains listed next were all sequenced from one sample in a study of T cells after yellow fever vaccination. MiXCR was run by TCRdb on the 5' RACE reads, yielding one entry per CDR3 protein. This repertoire shows approximately 510,000 distinct CDR3 sequences, less than 25% found once; its top ten account for roughly a sixth. Here the sequenced sample was PBMCs, taken approximately 20 days after the first yellow fever vaccination. The receptors here all came from a man aged 18 to 30 who received the YFV17D yellow fever vaccine.

This clonotype was counted only a few times. The CDR3 reads CSAKRSGSSYEQYF. The DNA for the CDR3 is TGCAGTGCTAAACGTAGCGGGAGCTCCTACGAGCAGTACTTC. The chain recombines TRBV20-1 with TRBJ2-7; TRBD2 matches at 9 bases. CDR3 length: 14 amino acids. The J segment lost 0 bases and the V segment lost 4 bases, leaving 4 bases of the junction unmatched. CDR1 and CDR2 (germline): DFQATT, SNEGSKA (reference sequence).

This clonotype was seen a few times. The V call is TRBV4-1, the J call TRBJ2-1; TRBD1 aligns across 7 bases. The CDR3 extends over 16 amino acids. The junction had 4 bases not matched to a gene; V was cut back by 0 bases and J by 2 bases. Germline values: CDR1 MGHRA, CDR2 YSYEKL. This CDR3 is CASSQDSTGAYNEQFF. Here the CDR3 DNA reads TGCGCCAGCAGCCAAGATTCCACAGGGGCCTACAATGAGCAGTTCTTC.

The chain combines TRBV7-8 with TRBJ2-2; D ambiguous. V was shortened by 7 bases and J by 8 bases, with 5 bases between the two germline ends. The V gene's germline CDR1 is SGHVS and CDR2 FQNEAQ. The CDR3 is made up of 10 amino acids. DNA of the CDR3: TGTGCCAGCACCCAAGGGGAGCTGTTTTTT. Amino acids: CASTQGELFF. Combining the CDR3 with reference TRBV7-8 and TRBJ2-2 gives the whole variable domain GAGVSQSPRYKVAKRGQDVALRCDPISGHVSLFWYQQALGQGPEFLTYFQNEAQLDKSGLPSDRFFAERPEGSVSTLKIQRTQQEDSAVYLCASTQGELFFGEGSRLTVL.

This chain links TRBV7-2 with TRBJ2-3, with 8 bases that match TRBD2. Germline V gene lookup returns CDR1 SGHTA and CDR2 FQGNSA. This CDR3 region has 15 residues. V gave up 2 bases and J gave up 3 bases; unmatched junction bases: 4. The CDR3 loop is CASSLKLAGTDTQYF. In nucleotides, the CDR3 is TGTGCCAGCAGCTTAAAATTAGCGGGGACAGATACGCAGTATTTT.

Only one count was recorded for this clonotype. This chain links TRBV11-2 with TRBJ2-5; D might be TRBD2 (6 bases). The CDR3 is made up of 13 amino acids. Looked up from germline, CDR1 is SGHAT and CDR2 is FQNNGV. The germline V and J ends were trimmed by 8 bases and 1 base, with 11 bases remaining between them. In nucleotides, the CDR3 is TGTGCCAGCGCCGGGGGACGCCAAGAGACCCAGTACTTC. The encoded protein is CASAGGRQETQYF.

This clonotype occurred a few times. The CDR3 sequence: CSARVGGPRQPQHF. The CDR3, as DNA: TGCAGTGCTAGAGTTGGGGGCCCCCGACAGCCCCAGCATTTT. V gene TRBV20-1 combines with J gene TRBJ1-5; D is perhaps TRBD1 (6 bases). Germline CDR1 DFQATT, CDR2 SNEGSKA (reference sequence). This CDR3 contains 14 residues. Trimming removed 1 base from V and 7 bases from J, with 14 bases in between.

This clonotype was seen only a few times. The CDR3 region is CASSQSGGPTDTQYF. The CDR3 coding sequence is TGCGCCAGCAGTCAATCGGGGGGGCCGACAGATACGCAGTATTTT. The V gene is TRBV23-1, the J gene TRBJ2-3, with a possible D match to TRBD2 (7 bases). TRBV23-1 is identified as an open reading frame with a role that is uncertain. CDR3 size: 15 residues. V was cut by 0 bases and J by 3 bases, with 10 bases left in between.

This clonotype was seen a handful of times. The gene calls are TRBV7-2 and TRBJ2-3; TRBD2 agrees at 9 bases. This CDR3 spans 15 amino acids. Per germline, CDR1 SGHTA and CDR2 FQGNSA. V lost 3 bases, J lost 6 bases, and 7 bases stayed unmatched. CDR3: CASSFNSGGHDTQYF. The CDR3 nucleotides read TGTGCCAGCAGCTTCAATAGCGGGGGCCACGATACGCAGTATTTT. The variable domain in full, with the rest retrieved from reference TRBV7-2 and TRBJ2-3, is GAGVSQSPSNKVTEKGKDVELRCDPISGHTALYWYRQSLGQGLEFLIYFQGNSAPDKSGLPSDRFSAERTGGSVSTLTIQRTQQEDSAVYLCASSFNSGGHDTQYFGPGTRLTVL.

The rearrangement links TRBV7-9 to TRBJ2-7; TRBD1 aligns across 10 bases. Germline V CDR1 and CDR2: SEHNR, FQNEAQ (reference sequence). The CDR3 has 15 amino acids. Germline trimming cut 4 bases from V and 4 bases from J; bases unmatched to any gene: 7. As DNA, the CDR3 is TGTGCCAGCAGCTCGGACCGGGACAGGGGATACGAGCAGTACTTC. Translating gives CASSSDRDRGYEQYF.